The 20 T cell receptor beta chains below were found in one sample sequenced in a study of cytomegalovirus exposure and HLA in healthy donors. Some clones are missing from TCRdb's copy, which holds only in-frame ones; the method was immunoSEQ multiplex PCR. The table includes roughly 260,000 clones, about 86% detected once. The sample was PBMCs. The receptors here all came from a man between 18 and 35 years old in good health and CMV-seronegative.

V usage is TRBV11-2 and J usage is TRBJ1-3, with D perhaps TRBD1 (5 bases). Trimming shortened V by 2 bases and J by 0 bases, and 11 bases separated the two germline ends. This CDR3 spans 16 amino acids. CDR1 is SGHAT and CDR2 is FQNNGV in the germline V gene. The CDR3 DNA reads as TGTGCCAGCAGCTTACAGGGCCCAAACTCTGGAAACACCATATATTTT. Translated: CASSLQGPNSGNTIYF.

This chain connects TRBV2 to TRBJ2-7; the match to TRBD2 covers 9 bases. Trimming removed 8 bases from V and 6 bases from J; junction bases left unmatched: 8. Germline CDR1 is SNHLY and CDR2 is FYNNEI. The CDR3 has 13 residues. The CDR3 spells CASGLAGSSEQYF. CDR3 coding DNA: TGTGCCAGCGGCCTAGCGGGATCATCCGAGCAGTACTTC.

J is TRBJ2-3 and V is TRBV5-1, with 8 bases fitting TRBD2. Losses at the gene ends were 4 bases for V and 1 base for J; bases not matched to a gene: 2. Germline CDR1 is SGHRS and CDR2 is YFSETQ. The CDR3 runs to 14 residues. CDR3 bases: TGCGCCAGCAGCGGAGCGGGGGGCACAGATACGCAGTATTTT. Translating gives CASSGAGGTDTQYF.

V is TRBV10-2 and J is TRBJ1-5, with TRBD1 matching over 9 bases. Germline CDR1 reads WSHSY; CDR2 reads SAAADI. This CDR3 has 15 amino acids. V lost 8 bases, J lost 0 bases, and 5 bases stayed unmatched. The CDR3 is CASGTGFGSNQPQHF. The CDR3 DNA follows: TGCGCCAGCGGGACAGGGTTTGGTAGCAATCAGCCCCAGCATTTT.

J is TRBJ1-1 and V is TRBV29-1; D is unresolved. The CDR3 covers 11 residues. The germline V gene has CDR1 SQVTM and CDR2 ANQGSEA. Here the CDR3 reads CSQRVNTEAFF. For the CDR3, the DNA is TGCAGTCAGAGGGTGAACACTGAAGCTTTCTTT.

The chain employs TRBV4-1 and TRBJ1-6; D might be TRBD1 (5 bases). The CDR3 covers 16 residues. Between the trimmed V and J ends, which lost 4 bases and 8 bases, there was a span of 18 bases. Germline V gives CDR1 MGHRA, CDR2 YSYEKL. The CDR3 reads CASSLRGGTADSPLHF. CDR3 nucleotide sequence: TGCGCCAGCAGCCTCCGAGGCGGGACCGCCGATTCACCCCTCCACTTT.

The chain recombines TRBV10-3 with TRBJ2-4, with 10 bases fitting TRBD1. Germline V lookup: CDR1 ENHRY, CDR2 SYGVKD. The CDR3 totals 18 residues. V trimming: 3 bases; J trimming: 0 bases; junction bases outside the gene matches: 8. Written as DNA, the CDR3 is TGTGCCATCAGTGACTATCGACAGGGGGCGGTAGCCAAAAACATTCAGTACTTC. Its translation is CAISDYRQGAVAKNIQYF.

This chain connects TRBV6-6 to TRBJ2-7; 7 bases are a match to TRBD1. Germline CDR1 and CDR2: MNHNY and SVGAGI (reference sequence). The J segment lost 3 bases and the V segment lost 7 bases, leaving 6 bases of the junction unmatched. This CDR3 region has 13 residues. This CDR3 reads CASTPGQIYEQYF. The CDR3 DNA sequence: TGTGCCAGCACCCCGGGACAGATCTACGAGCAGTACTTC.

The V and J genes are TRBV4-2 and TRBJ1-4; 11 nucleotides agree with TRBD1. The germline V gene has CDR1 LGHNA and CDR2 YNFKEQ. The CDR3 spans 16 residues. With V trimmed by 3 bases and J by 3 bases, 3 bases remained unmatched. This CDR3 is CASSQEGQGANEKLFF. CDR3 bases: TGTGCCAGCAGCCAGGAGGGACAGGGGGCTAATGAAAAACTGTTTTTT.

V and J are TRBV15 and TRBJ1-1, with D uncertain. Germline V gene sequence: CDR1 LNHNV, CDR2 YYDKDF (reference sequence). The CDR3 sequence is 12 residues long. Trimming stripped 10 bases from V and 0 bases from J, with 9 bases between. CDR3 nucleotides: TGTGCCATCTCGGGGTTGAACACTGAAGCTTTCTTT. This codes for CAISGLNTEAFF.

The V call is TRBV11-2, the J call TRBJ2-1, with D perhaps matching TRBD1 (5 bases). Germline V gives CDR1 SGHAT, CDR2 FQNNGV. The CDR3 has 14 residues. V was trimmed by 3 bases and J by 6 bases, leaving 12 bases between them. The CDR3 protein is CASSFVRQRNEQFF. CDR3 in DNA: TGTGCCAGCAGCTTCGTCCGACAGCGCAATGAGCAGTTCTTC.

The V call is TRBV4-1, the J call TRBJ1-1; the D gene is possibly TRBD1 (6 bases). CDR1 is MGHRA and CDR2 is YSYEKL in the germline V gene. The CDR3 totals 14 residues. Trimming shortened V by 5 bases and J by 0 bases, and 10 bases separated the two germline ends. Here the CDR3 reads CASSGRTVNTEAFF. Here the CDR3 DNA reads TGCGCCAGCAGCGGACGGACAGTGAACACTGAAGCTTTCTTT.

This chain links TRBV9 with TRBJ2-7; the D gene is possibly TRBD1 (8 bases). Trimming left V 0 bases short and J 5 bases short, with 12 bases between. The CDR3 is 14 amino acids. CDR1 is SGDLS, CDR2 YYNGEE, per germline. CDR3 sequence: CASSVGTGRDEQYF. The CDR3 DNA follows: TGTGCCAGCAGCGTAGGGACAGGGAGGGACGAGCAGTACTTC.

This clone was seen only once. The chain couples TRBV6-1 to TRBJ1-2; TRBD1 agrees at 8 bases. V was clipped by 0 bases and J by 1 base; unmatched bases: 10. The CDR3 loop spans 18 amino acids. Germline CDR1 and CDR2: MNHNS and SASEGT. The CDR3: CASSEARQGFGFNYGYTF. The CDR3 region has the DNA TGTGCCAGCAGTGAAGCGCGACAGGGGTTTGGTTTTAACTATGGCTACACCTTC.

This clone came up a few times. This chain joins TRBV11-2 and TRBJ1-6; tentatively, D is TRBD1 (6 bases). In germline, CDR1 is SGHAT, CDR2 FQNNGV. The CDR3 is 15 residues long. Trimming cost V 5 bases and J 10 bases, with 18 bases left between them. The CDR3 bases are TGTGCCAGCAGCCATGAGGCAGGGGTGGGGTCACCCCTCCACTTT. Its translation is CASSHEAGVGSPLHF.

CDR3 sequence reads: CASSGPSGRRNEQFF. For the CDR3, the DNA is TGTGCCAGCAGCGGCCCTAGCGGGAGGAGGAATGAGCAGTTCTTC. The rearrangement uses TRBV7-9 and TRBJ2-1; TRBD2 matches 11 bases. This CDR3 spans 15 amino acids. CDR1 SEHNR and CDR2 FQNEAQ come from the germline V gene (reference sequence). V shed 5 bases, J shed 7 bases, and the junction held 7 bases outside the gene matches. Complete variable domain (other parts from reference TRBV7-9 and TRBJ2-1): DTGVSQNPRHKITKRGQNVTFRCDPISEHNRLYWYRQTLGQGPEFLTYFQNEAQLEKSRLLSDRFSAERPKGSFSTLEIQRTEQGDSAMYLCASSGPSGRRNEQFFGPGTRLTVL.

The rearrangement uses TRBV11-2 and TRBJ2-2, with D perhaps matching TRBD2 (6 bases). Germline values: CDR1 SGHAT, CDR2 FQNNGV. V was shortened by 0 bases and J by 7 bases, with 12 bases between the two germline ends. The CDR3 is made up of 15 amino acids. The CDR3 nucleotides read TGTGCCAGCAGCTTAGAGAGCGGGTTTCACGGGGAGCTGTTTTTT. Translated, it gives CASSLESGFHGELFF.

The chain couples TRBV9 to TRBJ1-1; TRBD1 might be the D (6 bases). The CDR3 extends over 14 amino acids. Trimming stripped 2 bases from V and 4 bases from J, with 12 bases between. Germline V lookup: CDR1 SGDLS, CDR2 YYNGEE. The CDR3 nucleotides are TGTGCCAGCAGCGTCCCCGAAGGGGGCACTGAAGCTTTCTTT. This encodes CASSVPEGGTEAFF.

The rearrangement joins TRBV21-1 to TRBJ2-7; the DNA was not compared with TRBD2, the D call given in the table. TRBV21-1 is classified as a pseudogene. The CDR3 covers 21 residues. The CDR3 DNA is TGTGCCAGCAGCAAAATAATGACCATGGGGACTAGCGGGGGGGAGCCCTACGAGCAGTACTTC. Protein product: CASSKIMTMGTSGGEPYEQYF.

The chain recombines TRBV2 with TRBJ1-4; D is ambiguous. The ends were cut back, 6 bases at V and 5 bases at J, with 7 bases in the middle. There are 12 residues in the CDR3. CDR1 is SNHLY and CDR2 is FYNNEI in the germline V gene. CDR3 nucleotide sequence: TGTGCCAGCAGCACAGAGAATGAAAAACTGTTTTTT. Protein: CASSTENEKLFF.